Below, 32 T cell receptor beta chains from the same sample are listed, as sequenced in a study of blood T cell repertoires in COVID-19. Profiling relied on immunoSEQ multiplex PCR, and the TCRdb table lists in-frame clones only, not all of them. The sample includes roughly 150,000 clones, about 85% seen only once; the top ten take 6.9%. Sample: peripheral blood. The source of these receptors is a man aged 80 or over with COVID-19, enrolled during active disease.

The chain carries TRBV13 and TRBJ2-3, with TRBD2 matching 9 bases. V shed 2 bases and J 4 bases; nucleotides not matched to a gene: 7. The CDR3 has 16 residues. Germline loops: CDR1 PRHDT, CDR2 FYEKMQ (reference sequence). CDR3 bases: TGTGCCAGCAGCTTAAGGGCTGCGGGGGGGCCAGATACGCAGTATTTT. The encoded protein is CASSLRAAGGPDTQYF.

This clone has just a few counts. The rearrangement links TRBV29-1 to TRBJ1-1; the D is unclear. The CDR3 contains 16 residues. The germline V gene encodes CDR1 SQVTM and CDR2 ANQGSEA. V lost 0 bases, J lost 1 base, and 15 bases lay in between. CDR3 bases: TGCAGCGTTGAAGATTTAGCGTACCGAGGGAACACTGAAGCTTTCTTT. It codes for CSVEDLAYRGNTEAFF.

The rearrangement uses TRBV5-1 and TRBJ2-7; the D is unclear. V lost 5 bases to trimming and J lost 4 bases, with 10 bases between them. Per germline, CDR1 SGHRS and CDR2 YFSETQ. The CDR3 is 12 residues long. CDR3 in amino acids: CASRSGWYEQYF. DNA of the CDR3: TGCGCCAGCAGATCCGGGTGGTACGAGCAGTACTTC.

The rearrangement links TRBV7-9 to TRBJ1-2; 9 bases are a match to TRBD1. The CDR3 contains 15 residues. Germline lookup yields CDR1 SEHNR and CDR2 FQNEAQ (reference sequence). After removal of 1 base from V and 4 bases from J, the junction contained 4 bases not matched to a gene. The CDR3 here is CASSLGTGAIYGYTF. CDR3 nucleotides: TGTGCCAGCAGCTTAGGGACAGGGGCGATCTATGGCTACACCTTC.

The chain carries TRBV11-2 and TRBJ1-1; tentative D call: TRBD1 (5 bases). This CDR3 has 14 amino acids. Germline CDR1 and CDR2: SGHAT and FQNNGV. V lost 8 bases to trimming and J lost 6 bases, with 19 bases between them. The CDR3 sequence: CASAIPQGSPEAFF. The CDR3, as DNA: TGTGCCAGCGCCATCCCTCAGGGCTCCCCTGAAGCTTTCTTT.

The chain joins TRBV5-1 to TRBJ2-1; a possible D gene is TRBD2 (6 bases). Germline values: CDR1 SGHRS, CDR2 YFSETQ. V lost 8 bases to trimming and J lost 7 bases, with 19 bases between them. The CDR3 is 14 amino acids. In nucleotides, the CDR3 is TGCGCCAGTGGCGGAGGGTCCCTAGGGAATGAGCAGTTCTTC. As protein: CASGGGSLGNEQFF.

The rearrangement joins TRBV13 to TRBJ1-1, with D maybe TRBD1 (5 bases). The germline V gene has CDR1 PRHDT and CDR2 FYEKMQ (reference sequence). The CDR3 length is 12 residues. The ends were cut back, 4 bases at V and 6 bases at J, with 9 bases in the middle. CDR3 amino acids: CASSSKGSEAFF. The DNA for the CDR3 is TGTGCCAGCAGCTCCAAGGGGTCTGAAGCTTTCTTT.

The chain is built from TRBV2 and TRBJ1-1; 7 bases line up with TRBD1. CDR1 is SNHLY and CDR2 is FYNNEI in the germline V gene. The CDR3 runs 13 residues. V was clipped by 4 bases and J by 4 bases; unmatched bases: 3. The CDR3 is CASSVTGTTEAFF. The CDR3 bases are TGTGCCAGCAGTGTGACAGGGACCACTGAAGCTTTCTTT.

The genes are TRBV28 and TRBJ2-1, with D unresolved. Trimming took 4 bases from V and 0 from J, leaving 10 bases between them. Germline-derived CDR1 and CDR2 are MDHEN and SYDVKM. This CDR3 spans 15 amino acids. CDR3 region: CASSSTGSSYNEQFF. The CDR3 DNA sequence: TGTGCCAGCAGTTCCACGGGTAGCTCCTACAATGAGCAGTTCTTC.

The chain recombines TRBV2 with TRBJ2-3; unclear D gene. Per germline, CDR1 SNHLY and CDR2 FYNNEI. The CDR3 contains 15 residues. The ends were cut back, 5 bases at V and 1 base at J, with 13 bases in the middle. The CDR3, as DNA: TGTGCCAGCAGTTTAGAGTCGGTGGGCACAGATACGCAGTATTTT. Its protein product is CASSLESVGTDTQYF. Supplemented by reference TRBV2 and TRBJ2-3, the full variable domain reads EPEVTQTPSHQVTQMGQEVILRCVPISNHLYFYWYRQILGQKVEFLVSFYNNEISEKSEIFDDQFSVERPDGSNFTLKIRSTKLEDSAMYFCASSLESVGTDTQYFGPGTRLTVL.

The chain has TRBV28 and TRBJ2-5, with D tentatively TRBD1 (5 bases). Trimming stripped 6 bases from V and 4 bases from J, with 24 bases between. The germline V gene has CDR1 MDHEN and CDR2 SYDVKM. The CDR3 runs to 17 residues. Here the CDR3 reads CASSGLRSQGHGETQYF. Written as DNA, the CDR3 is TGTGCCAGCAGCGGGTTAAGATCCCAGGGTCATGGAGAGACCCAGTACTTC.

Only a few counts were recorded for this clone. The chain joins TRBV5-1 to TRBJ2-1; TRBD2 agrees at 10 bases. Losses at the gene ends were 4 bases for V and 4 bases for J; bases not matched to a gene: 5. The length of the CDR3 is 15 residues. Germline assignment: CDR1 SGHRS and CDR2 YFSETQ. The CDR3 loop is CASSPVAGGYNEQFF. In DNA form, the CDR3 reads TGCGCCAGCAGCCCGGTAGCGGGGGGTTACAATGAGCAGTTCTTC. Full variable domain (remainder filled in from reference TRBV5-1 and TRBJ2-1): KAGVTQTPRYLIKTRGQQVTLSCSPISGHRSVSWYQQTPGQGLQFLFEYFSETQRNKGNFPGRFSGRQFSNSRSEMNVSTLELGDSALYLCASSPVAGGYNEQFFGPGTRLTVL.

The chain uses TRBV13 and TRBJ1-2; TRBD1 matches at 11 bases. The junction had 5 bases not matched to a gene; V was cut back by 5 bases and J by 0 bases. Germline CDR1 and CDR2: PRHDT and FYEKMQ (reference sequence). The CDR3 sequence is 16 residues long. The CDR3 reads CASSTGGQGANYGYTF. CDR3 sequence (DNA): TGTGCCAGCAGCACAGGGGGACAGGGGGCTAACTATGGCTACACCTTC.

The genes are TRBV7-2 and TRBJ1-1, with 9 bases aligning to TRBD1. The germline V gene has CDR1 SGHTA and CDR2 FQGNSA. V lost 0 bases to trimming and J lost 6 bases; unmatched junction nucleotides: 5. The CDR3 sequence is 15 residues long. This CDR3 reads CASSLAYRGPAEAFF. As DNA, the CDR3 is TGTGCCAGCAGCTTAGCCTACAGGGGGCCCGCTGAAGCTTTCTTT.

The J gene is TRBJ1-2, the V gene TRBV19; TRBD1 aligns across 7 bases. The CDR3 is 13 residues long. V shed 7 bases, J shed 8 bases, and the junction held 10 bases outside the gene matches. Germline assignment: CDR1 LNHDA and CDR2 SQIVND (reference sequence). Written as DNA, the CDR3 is TGTGCCAGTAACTCAGGGGGAGCGCGGGGCTACACCTTC. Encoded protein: CASNSGGARGYTF. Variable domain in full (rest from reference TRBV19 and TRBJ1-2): DGGITQSPKYLFRKEGQNVTLSCEQNLNHDAMYWYRQDPGQGLRLIYYSQIVNDFQKGDIAEGYSVSREKKESFPLTVTSAQKNPTAFYLCASNSGGARGYTFGSGTRLTVV.

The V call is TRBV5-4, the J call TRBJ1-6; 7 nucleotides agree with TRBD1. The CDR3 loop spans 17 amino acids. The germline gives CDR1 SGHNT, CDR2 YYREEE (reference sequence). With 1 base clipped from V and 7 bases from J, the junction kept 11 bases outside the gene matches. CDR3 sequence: CASSLFSKQGGNSPLHF. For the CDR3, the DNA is TGTGCCAGCAGCTTGTTCTCTAAGCAGGGGGGAAATTCACCCCTCCACTTT.

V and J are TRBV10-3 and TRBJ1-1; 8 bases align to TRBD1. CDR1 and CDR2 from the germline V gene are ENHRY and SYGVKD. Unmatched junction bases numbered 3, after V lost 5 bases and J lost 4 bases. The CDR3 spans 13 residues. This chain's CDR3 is CAISFTGGTEAFF. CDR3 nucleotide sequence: TGTGCCATCAGTTTTACAGGGGGCACTGAAGCTTTCTTT.

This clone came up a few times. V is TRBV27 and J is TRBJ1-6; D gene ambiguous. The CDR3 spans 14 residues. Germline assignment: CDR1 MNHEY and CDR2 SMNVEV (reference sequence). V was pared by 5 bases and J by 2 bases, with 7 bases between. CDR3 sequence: CASSLTTYNSPLHF. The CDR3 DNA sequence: TGTGCCAGCAGTCTGACAACCTATAATTCACCCCTCCACTTT.

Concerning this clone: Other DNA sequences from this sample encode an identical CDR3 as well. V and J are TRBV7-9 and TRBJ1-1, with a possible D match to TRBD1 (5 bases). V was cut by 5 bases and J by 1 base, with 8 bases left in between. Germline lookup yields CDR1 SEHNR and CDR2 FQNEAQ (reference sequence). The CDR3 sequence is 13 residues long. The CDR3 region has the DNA TGTGCCAGCAGCAGAACAGGGAACACTGAAGCTTTCTTT. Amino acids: CASSRTGNTEAFF. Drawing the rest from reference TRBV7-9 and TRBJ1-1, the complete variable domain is DTGVSQNPRHKITKRGQNVTFRCDPISEHNRLYWYRQTLGQGPEFLTYFQNEAQLEKSRLLSDRFSAERPKGSFSTLEIQRTEQGDSAMYLCASSRTGNTEAFFGQGTRLTVV.

The CDR3 sequence is CASSPDPRSRPQHF. CDR3 nucleotide sequence: TGTGCCAGCAGCCCAGACCCGAGGTCTCGACCCCAGCATTTT. V and J are TRBV6-5 and TRBJ1-5, with D hard to call. Trimming took off 6 bases at V and 10 bases at J, with 19 bases between the two ends. This CDR3 has 14 residues. Germline V CDR1 and CDR2: MNHEY, SVGAGI.

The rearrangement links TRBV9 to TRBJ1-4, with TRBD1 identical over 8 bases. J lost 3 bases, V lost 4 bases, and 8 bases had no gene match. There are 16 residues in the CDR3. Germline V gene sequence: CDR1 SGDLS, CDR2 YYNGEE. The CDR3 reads CASSKGQASANEKLFF. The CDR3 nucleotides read TGTGCCAGCAGCAAGGGACAGGCATCGGCTAATGAAAAACTGTTTTTT.

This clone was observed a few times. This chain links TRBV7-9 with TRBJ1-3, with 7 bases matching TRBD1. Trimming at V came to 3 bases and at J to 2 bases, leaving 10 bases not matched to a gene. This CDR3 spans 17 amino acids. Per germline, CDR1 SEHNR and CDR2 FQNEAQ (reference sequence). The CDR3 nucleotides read TGTGCCAGCAGCTTCGGTCGAGGGACAGCCACTGGAAACACCATATATTTT. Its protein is CASSFGRGTATGNTIYF.

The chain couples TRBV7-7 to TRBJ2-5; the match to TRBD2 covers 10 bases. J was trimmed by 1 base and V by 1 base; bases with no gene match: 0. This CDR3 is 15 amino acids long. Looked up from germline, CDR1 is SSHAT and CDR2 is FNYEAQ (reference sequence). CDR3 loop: CASSLVAGGQETQYF. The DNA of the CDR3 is TGTGCCAGCAGCTTAGTAGCGGGGGGCCAAGAGACCCAGTACTTC. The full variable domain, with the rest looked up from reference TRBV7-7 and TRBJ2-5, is GAGVSQSPRYKVTKRGQDVTLRCDPISSHATLYWYQQALGQGPEFLTYFNYEAQPDKSGLPSDRFSAERPEGSISTLTIQRTEQRDSAMYRCASSLVAGGQETQYFGPGTRLLVL.

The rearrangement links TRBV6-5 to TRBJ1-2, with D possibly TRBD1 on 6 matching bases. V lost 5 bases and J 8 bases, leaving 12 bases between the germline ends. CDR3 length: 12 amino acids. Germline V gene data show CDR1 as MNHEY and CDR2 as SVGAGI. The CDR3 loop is CASSRDIEGYTF. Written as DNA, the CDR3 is TGTGCCAGCAGTCGGGACATCGAGGGCTACACCTTC.

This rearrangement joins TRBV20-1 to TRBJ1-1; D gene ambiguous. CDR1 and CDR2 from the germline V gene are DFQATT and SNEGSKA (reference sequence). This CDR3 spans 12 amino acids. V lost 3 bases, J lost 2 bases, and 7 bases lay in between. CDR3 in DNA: TGCAGTGCTAGTCCAGGTAACACTGAAGCTTTCTTT. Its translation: CSASPGNTEAFF.

The CDR3 bases are TGTGCCAGCAGCTTGGATCCAGGGGGCGAGCAGTACTTC. Translated, it gives CASSLDPGGEQYF. The chain combines TRBV5-6 with TRBJ2-7; TRBD1 matches at 7 bases. V was clipped by 0 bases and J by 6 bases; unmatched bases: 3. CDR3 length: 13 amino acids. Germline-derived CDR1 and CDR2 are SGHDT and YYEEEE.

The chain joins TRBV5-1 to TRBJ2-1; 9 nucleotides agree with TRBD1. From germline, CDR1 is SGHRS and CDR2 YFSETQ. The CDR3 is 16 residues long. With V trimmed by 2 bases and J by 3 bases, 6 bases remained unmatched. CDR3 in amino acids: CASSFSGTGNYNEQFF. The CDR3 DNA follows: TGCGCCAGCAGCTTCTCCGGGACAGGGAACTACAATGAGCAGTTCTTC.

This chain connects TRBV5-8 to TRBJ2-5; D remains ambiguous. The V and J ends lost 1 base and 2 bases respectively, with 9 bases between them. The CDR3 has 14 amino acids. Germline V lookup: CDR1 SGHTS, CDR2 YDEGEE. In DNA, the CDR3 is TGTGCCAGCAGCTTGATTAAATTACAAGAGACCCAGTACTTC. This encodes CASSLIKLQETQYF.

CDR3 in DNA: TGCAGTGCTAGTCTGCTAGCGGGGGTAGAGACCCAGTACTTC. Protein: CSASLLAGVETQYF. The genes are TRBV20-1 and TRBJ2-5; TRBD2 aligns across 10 bases. This CDR3 has 14 amino acids. The germline CDR1 and CDR2 sequences are DFQATT and SNEGSKA (reference sequence). Germline trimming cut 3 bases from V and 4 bases from J; bases unmatched to any gene: 5.

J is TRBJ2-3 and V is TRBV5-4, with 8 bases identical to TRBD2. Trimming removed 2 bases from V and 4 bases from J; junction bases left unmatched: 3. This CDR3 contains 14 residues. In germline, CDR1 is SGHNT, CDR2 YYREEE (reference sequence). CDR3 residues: CASSFGLAADTQYF. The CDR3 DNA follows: TGTGCCAGCAGCTTTGGACTAGCAGCAGATACGCAGTATTTT.

In nucleotides, the CDR3 is TGTGCCAGCAACAAACAGGGGGCGGTTGGCTACACCTTC. As protein: CASNKQGAVGYTF. This sequence joins TRBV12-3 or TRBV12-4 and TRBJ1-2, with 9 nucleotides matching TRBD1. Trimming at V came to 7 bases and at J to 7 bases, leaving 7 bases not matched to a gene. The CDR3 has 13 amino acids.

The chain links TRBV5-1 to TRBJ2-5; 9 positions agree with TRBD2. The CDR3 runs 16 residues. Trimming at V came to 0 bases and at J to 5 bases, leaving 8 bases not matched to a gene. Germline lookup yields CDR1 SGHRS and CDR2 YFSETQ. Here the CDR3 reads CASSLEGGGARETQYF. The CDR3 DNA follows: TGCGCCAGCAGCTTGGAAGGCGGGGGGGCTCGGGAGACCCAGTACTTC.